The 14 T cell receptor beta chains listed next were all sequenced from one sample in a study of blood T cell repertoires in COVID-19. Sequencing used immunoSEQ multiplex PCR; TCRdb keeps in-frame clones, though not all of them. Here the sample spans roughly 49,000 clones, 83% being singletons. The sample comprised peripheral blood. These receptor sequences come from a middle-aged man with acute or convalescent COVID-19.

The chain combines TRBV5-1 with TRBJ1-6, with TRBD1 identical over 9 bases. There are 14 residues in the CDR3. V shed 7 bases, J shed 7 bases, and the junction held 6 bases outside the gene matches. Germline loops: CDR1 SGHRS, CDR2 YFSETQ. The CDR3 region is CASSKGQGNSPLHF. The CDR3 DNA reads TGCGCCAGCTCGAAGGGACAGGGAAATTCACCCCTCCACTTT.

This clone has a handful of counts. The chain couples TRBV5-4 to TRBJ2-1; TRBD2 aligns across 12 bases. V shed 3 bases, J shed 6 bases, and the junction held 13 bases outside the gene matches. Germline CDR1 SGHNT, CDR2 YYREEE (reference sequence). The CDR3 consists of 18 residues. In DNA form, the CDR3 reads TGTGCCAGCAGCTCCCGGCCTCTAGCGGGGGGGCTGGTCAATGAGCAGTTCTTC. Its translation is CASSSRPLAGGLVNEQFF.

This clone was recorded once. This chain uses TRBV11-2 with TRBJ2-5; D ambiguous. Trimming removed 5 bases from V and 5 bases from J, with 12 bases in between. The CDR3 runs to 13 residues. Germline CDR1 SGHAT, CDR2 FQNNGV. CDR3 sequence reads: CASSPNARETQYF. The CDR3 DNA reads as TGTGCCAGCAGCCCTAACGCGAGGGAGACCCAGTACTTC.

This rearrangement joins TRBV6-5 to TRBJ2-7; TRBD2 is a possible D gene (5 bases). The CDR3 sequence is 12 residues long. Trimming pared 6 bases from V and 1 base from J, leaving 7 bases between. CDR1 is MNHEY, CDR2 SVGAGI, per germline. The CDR3 DNA sequence: TGTGCCAGCAGATCGGGATCCTACGAGCAGTACTTC. Its protein product is CASRSGSYEQYF.

The chain uses TRBV5-6 and TRBJ2-5; TRBD1 matches at 8 bases. The germline gives CDR1 SGHDT, CDR2 YYEEEE. J was trimmed by 2 bases and V by 1 base; bases with no gene match: 13. The CDR3 sequence is 18 residues long. CDR3 sequence reads: CASSLWDRRHYRQETQYF. The CDR3 DNA reads TGTGCCAGCAGCTTGTGGGACAGGCGTCACTATAGGCAAGAGACCCAGTACTTC. Full variable domain (outside the CDR3, taken from reference TRBV5-6 and TRBJ2-5): DAGVTQSPTHLIKTRGQQVTLRCSPKSGHDTVSWYQQALGQGPQFIFQYYEEEERQRGNFPDRFSGHQFPNYSSELNVNALLLGDSALYLCASSLWDRRHYRQETQYFGPGTRLLVL.

V gene TRBV13 combines with J gene TRBJ1-2, with D hard to call. This CDR3 has 14 amino acids. CDR1 and CDR2 (germline): PRHDT, FYEKMQ (reference sequence). V was trimmed by 2 bases and J by 7 bases, leaving 14 bases between them. The CDR3: CASSLRRVLSGYTF. CDR3 nucleotides: TGTGCCAGCAGCTTACGGCGGGTACTGTCTGGCTACACCTTC.

The rearrangement links TRBV25-1 to TRBJ2-1; 12 positions agree with TRBD2. The length of the CDR3 is 16 residues. The V and J ends lost 0 bases and 7 bases, in that order; junction bases with no gene match: 4. Germline-derived CDR1 and CDR2 are MGHDK and SYGVNS. For the CDR3, the DNA is TGTGCCAGCAGTGAATATCTAGCGGGAGGGGGAAATGAGCAGTTCTTC. Amino acids: CASSEYLAGGGNEQFF.

Here the CDR3 reads CASSLATGAEAFF. The CDR3 bases are TGTGCCAGCAGCTTAGCGACGGGGGCTGAAGCTTTCTTT. The chain links TRBV7-2 to TRBJ1-1; possible D gene TRBD1, 5 bases. The V and J ends lost 0 bases and 6 bases respectively, with 8 bases between them. Germline loops: CDR1 SGHTA, CDR2 FQGNSA. This CDR3 has 13 residues.

In this sample, this clone turned up a few times. The V gene is TRBV27, the J gene TRBJ2-1, with 16 bases identical to TRBD2. The CDR3 spans 15 residues. Trimming cost V 11 bases and J 8 bases; bases outside gene matches: 9. Per the germline V gene, CDR1 is MNHEY and CDR2 is SMNVEV (reference sequence). For the CDR3, the DNA is TGTGCCGCCTCCCCGGGACTAGCGGGAGGGGATGAGCAGTTCTTC. This gives the protein CAASPGLAGGDEQFF.

This sequence joins TRBV7-2 and TRBJ2-1, with TRBD2 matching over 9 bases. CDR1 is SGHTA, CDR2 FQGNSA, per germline. The CDR3 totals 15 residues. Unmatched junction bases numbered 4, after V lost 4 bases and J lost 3 bases. The CDR3 region has the DNA TGTGCCAGCAGCTGGCGGACTAGCGACTACAATGAGCAGTTCTTC. Its translation is CASSWRTSDYNEQFF.

The V call is TRBV7-9, the J call TRBJ1-2; 10 bases match TRBD1. The V gene's germline CDR1 is SEHNR and CDR2 FQNEAQ (reference sequence). The CDR3 loop spans 13 amino acids. The V gene end was trimmed by 4 bases and the J gene end by 7 bases; junction bases not matched to a gene: 3. CDR3 in amino acids: CASSSRDRGGYTF. The DNA of the CDR3 is TGTGCCAGCAGCTCCCGGGACAGGGGTGGCTACACCTTC.

V gene TRBV21-1 combines with J gene TRBJ2-7; the table calls TRBD1, which could not be checked here. TRBV21-1 is a pseudogene segment. The CDR3 length is 17 residues. CDR3 nucleotide sequence: TGTGCCAGCAGCTCTCCCCGACAGGGTTCCAGCTCCTACGAGCAGTACGTC. This encodes CASSSPRQGSSSYEQYV.

CDR3 in amino acids: CASSPPPGQETQYF. CDR3 sequence (DNA): TGTGCCAGCAGCCCGCCCCCGGGGCAAGAGACCCAGTACTTC. The rearrangement links TRBV11-2 to TRBJ2-5; D perhaps matches TRBD2 (5 bases). CDR1 SGHAT and CDR2 FQNNGV come from the germline V gene. The CDR3 extends over 14 amino acids. V was clipped by 5 bases and J by 2 bases, with 12 bases between them. Based on the CDR3 plus reference TRBV11-2 and TRBJ2-5, the full variable domain is EAGVAQSPRYKIIEKRQSVAFWCNPISGHATLYWYQQILGQGPKLLIQFQNNGVVDDSQLPKDRFSAERLKGVDSTLKIQPAKLEDSAVYLCASSPPPGQETQYFGPGTRLLVL.

This chain links TRBV10-3 with TRBJ1-2, with TRBD1 as a possible D gene (5 bases). Germline V gene sequence: CDR1 ENHRY, CDR2 SYGVKD. The CDR3 sequence is 14 residues long. Between the trimmed V and J ends, which lost 1 base and 6 bases, there was a span of 12 bases. The chain's CDR3 is CAISEYQGGDGYTF. The CDR3, as DNA: TGTGCCATCAGTGAGTATCAGGGAGGTGATGGCTACACCTTC.